This record covers a single TCR beta chain. The record originates from a study of radiotherapy plus CTLA-4 blockade in lung cancer. The assay was immunoSEQ multiplex PCR, and TCRdb's table has in-frame clones only and misses some. The profile covers 45,000 to 55,000 clones, with 76% appearing a single time and 11% taken by the ten largest. The V gene lost 3 bases and the J gene lost 1 base, with 6 bases spanning the gap. The CDR3 runs to 13 residues. CDR1 is MNHEY, CDR2 SVGAGI, per germline. This chain joins TRBV6-5 and TRBJ1-1; D is unclear. The receptor's source is a human donor with non-small cell lung cancer who had stable disease on radiotherapy plus ipilimumab. The input for sequencing was peripheral blood, taken from a patient treated with radiotherapy plus ipilimumab. This chain's CDR3 is CASSYVPNTEAFF. For the CDR3, the DNA is TGTGCCAGCAGTTATGTCCCGAACACTGAAGCTTTCTTT.